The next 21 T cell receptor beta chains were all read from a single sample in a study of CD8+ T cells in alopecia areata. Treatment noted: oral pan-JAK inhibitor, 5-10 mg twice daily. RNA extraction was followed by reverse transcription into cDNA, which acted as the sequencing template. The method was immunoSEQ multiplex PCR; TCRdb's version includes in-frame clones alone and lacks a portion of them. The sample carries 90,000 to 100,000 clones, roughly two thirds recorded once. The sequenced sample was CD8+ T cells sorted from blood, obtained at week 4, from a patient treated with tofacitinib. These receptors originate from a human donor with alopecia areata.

CDR3 protein: CASSHSSGTSYNEQFF. The CDR3 DNA reads TGTGCCAGCAGCCATTCTAGCGGGACCTCCTACAATGAGCAGTTCTTC. The rearrangement uses TRBV7-9 and TRBJ2-1, with 9 positions matching TRBD2. J lost 0 bases, V lost 5 bases, and 5 bases had no gene match. The CDR3 loop spans 16 amino acids. CDR1 and CDR2 (germline): SEHNR, FQNEAQ (reference sequence).

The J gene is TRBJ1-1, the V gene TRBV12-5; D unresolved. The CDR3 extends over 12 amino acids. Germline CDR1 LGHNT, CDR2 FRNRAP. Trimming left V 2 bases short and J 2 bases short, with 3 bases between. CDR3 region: CASGLTNTEAFF. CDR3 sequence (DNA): TGTGCTAGTGGTTTGACAAACACTGAAGCTTTCTTT. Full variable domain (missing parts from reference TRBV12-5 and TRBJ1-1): DARVTQTPRHKVTEMGQEVTMRCQPILGHNTVFWYRQTMMQGLELLAYFRNRAPLDDSGMPKDRFSAEMPDATLATLKIQPSEPRDSAVYFCASGLTNTEAFFGQGTRLTVV.

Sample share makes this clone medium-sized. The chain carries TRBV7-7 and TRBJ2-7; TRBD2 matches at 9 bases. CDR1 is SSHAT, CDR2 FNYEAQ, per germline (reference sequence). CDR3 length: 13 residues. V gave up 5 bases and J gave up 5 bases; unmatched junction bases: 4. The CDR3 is CASSDSGGDEQYF. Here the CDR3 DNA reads TGTGCCAGCAGCGATAGCGGGGGTGACGAGCAGTACTTC.

The CDR3, as DNA: TGTGCCAGCACCCTATGGGACCTCCCGACTGGGGGCACAGATACGCAGTATTTT. Translated, it gives CASTLWDLPTGGTDTQYF. The genes are TRBV7-8 and TRBJ2-3; D may match TRBD1 or TRBD2 (5 bases each). Germline lookup yields CDR1 SGHVS and CDR2 FQNEAQ. The CDR3 spans 18 residues. Trimming took 7 bases from V and 1 from J, leaving 24 bases between them.

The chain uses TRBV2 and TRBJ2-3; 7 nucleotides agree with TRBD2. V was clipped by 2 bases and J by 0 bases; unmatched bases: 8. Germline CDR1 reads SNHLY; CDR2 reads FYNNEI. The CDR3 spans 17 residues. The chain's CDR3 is CASSEWGTIQSTDTQYF. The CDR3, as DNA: TGTGCCAGCAGTGAATGGGGGACTATCCAGAGCACAGATACGCAGTATTTT.

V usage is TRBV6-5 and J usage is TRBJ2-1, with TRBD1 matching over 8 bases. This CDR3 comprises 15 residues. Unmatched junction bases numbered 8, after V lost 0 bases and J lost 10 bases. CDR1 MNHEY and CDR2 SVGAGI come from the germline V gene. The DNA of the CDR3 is TGTGCCAGCAGTTACTCGGGCGCGACAGGGGACGAGCAGTTCTTC. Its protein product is CASSYSGATGDEQFF.

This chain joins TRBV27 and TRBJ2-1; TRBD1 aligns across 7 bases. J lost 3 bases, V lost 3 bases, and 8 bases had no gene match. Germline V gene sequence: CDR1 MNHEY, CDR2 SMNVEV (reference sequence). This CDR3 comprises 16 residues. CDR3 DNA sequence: TGTGCCAGCAGTTTTTCCCCTAGGACAGGCTACAATGAGCAGTTCTTC. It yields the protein CASSFSPRTGYNEQFF.

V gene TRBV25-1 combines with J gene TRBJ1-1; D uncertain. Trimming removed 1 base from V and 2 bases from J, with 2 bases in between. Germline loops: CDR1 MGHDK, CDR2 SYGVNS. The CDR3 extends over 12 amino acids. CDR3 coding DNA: TGTGCCAGCAGTGAATTAAACACTGAAGCTTTCTTT. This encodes CASSELNTEAFF.

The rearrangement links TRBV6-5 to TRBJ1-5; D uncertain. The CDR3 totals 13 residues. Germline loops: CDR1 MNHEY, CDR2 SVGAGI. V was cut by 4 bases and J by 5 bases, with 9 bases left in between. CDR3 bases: TGTGCCAGCAGTTCGAACAGTGATCAGCCCCAGCATTTT. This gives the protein CASSSNSDQPQHF.

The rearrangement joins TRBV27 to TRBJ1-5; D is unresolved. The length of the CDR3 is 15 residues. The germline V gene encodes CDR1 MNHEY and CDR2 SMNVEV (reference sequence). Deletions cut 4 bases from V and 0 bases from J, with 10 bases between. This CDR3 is CASSYLASSNQPQHF. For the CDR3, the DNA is TGTGCCAGCAGTTATTTAGCGAGTAGCAATCAGCCCCAGCATTTT.

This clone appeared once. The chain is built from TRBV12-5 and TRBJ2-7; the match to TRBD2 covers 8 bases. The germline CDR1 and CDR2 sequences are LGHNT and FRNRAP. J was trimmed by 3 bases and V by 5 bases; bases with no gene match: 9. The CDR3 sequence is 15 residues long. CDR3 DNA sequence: TGTGCTAGTGGTGACACGGGCGGGGGGATCTACGAGCAGTACTTC. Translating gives CASGDTGGGIYEQYF.

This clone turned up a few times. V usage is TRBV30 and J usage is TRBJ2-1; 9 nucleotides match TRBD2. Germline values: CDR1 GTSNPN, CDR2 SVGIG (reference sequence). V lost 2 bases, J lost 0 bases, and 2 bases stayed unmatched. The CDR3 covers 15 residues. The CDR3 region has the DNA TGTGCCTGGAGTACAGCGGGGGGCTCCTACAATGAGCAGTTCTTC. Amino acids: CAWSTAGGSYNEQFF.

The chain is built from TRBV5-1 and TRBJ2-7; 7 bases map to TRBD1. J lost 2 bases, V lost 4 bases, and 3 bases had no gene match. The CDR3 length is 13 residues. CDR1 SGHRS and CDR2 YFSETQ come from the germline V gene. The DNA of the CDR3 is TGCGCCAGCAGCCAGGGACAGACCTACGAGCAGTACTTC. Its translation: CASSQGQTYEQYF. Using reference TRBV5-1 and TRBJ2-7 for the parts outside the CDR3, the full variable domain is KAGVTQTPRYLIKTRGQQVTLSCSPISGHRSVSWYQQTPGQGLQFLFEYFSETQRNKGNFPGRFSGRQFSNSRSEMNVSTLELGDSALYLCASSQGQTYEQYFGPGTRLTVT.

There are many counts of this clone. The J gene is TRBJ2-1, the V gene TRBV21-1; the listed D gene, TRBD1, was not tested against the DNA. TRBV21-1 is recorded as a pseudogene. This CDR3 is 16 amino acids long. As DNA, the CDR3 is TGTGCCAGCAGCAAAGAGGACAGGGGGCTTAACAATGAGCAGTTCTTC. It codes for CASSKEDRGLNNEQFF.

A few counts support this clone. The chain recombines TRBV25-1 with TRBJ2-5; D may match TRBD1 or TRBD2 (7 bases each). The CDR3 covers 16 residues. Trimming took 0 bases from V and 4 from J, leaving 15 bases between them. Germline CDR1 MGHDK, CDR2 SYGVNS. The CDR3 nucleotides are TGTGCCAGCAGTGAATATGGGGGGGACAGTCCAGAGACCCAGTACTTC. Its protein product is CASSEYGGDSPETQYF.

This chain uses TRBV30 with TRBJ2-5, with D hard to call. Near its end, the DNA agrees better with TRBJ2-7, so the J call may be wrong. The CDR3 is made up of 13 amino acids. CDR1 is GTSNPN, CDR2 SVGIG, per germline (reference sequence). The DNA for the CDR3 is TGTGCCTGGAGTGTAAGGGTAACCTACGAGCAGTACTTC. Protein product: CAWSVRVTYEQYF.

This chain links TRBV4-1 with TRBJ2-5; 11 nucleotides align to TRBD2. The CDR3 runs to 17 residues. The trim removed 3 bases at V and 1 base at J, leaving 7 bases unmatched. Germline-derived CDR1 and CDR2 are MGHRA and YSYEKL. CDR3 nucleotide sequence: TGCGCCAGCAGCCACCAGTTAGCGGGAGGGGGCCAAGAGACCCAGTACTTC. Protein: CASSHQLAGGGQETQYF.

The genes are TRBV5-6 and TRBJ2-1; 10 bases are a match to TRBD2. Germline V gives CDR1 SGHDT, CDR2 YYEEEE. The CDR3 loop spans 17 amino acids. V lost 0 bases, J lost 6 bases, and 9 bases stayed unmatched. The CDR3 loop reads CASSLVTSGMVSNEQFF. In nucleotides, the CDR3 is TGTGCCAGCAGCTTGGTCACTAGCGGGATGGTATCCAATGAGCAGTTCTTC.

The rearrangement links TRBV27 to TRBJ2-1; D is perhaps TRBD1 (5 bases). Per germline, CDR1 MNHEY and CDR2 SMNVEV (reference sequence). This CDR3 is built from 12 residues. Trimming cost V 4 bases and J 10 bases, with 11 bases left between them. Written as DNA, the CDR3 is TGTGCCAGCAGTTCTGAGACAGCCGAGCAGTTCTTC. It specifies CASSSETAEQFF.

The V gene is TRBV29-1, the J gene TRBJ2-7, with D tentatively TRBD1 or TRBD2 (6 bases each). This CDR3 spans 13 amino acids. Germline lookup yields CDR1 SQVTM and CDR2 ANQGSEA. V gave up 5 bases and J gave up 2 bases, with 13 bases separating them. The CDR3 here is CSVKGGDTYEQYF. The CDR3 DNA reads TGCAGCGTTAAGGGCGGGGACACCTACGAGCAGTACTTC.

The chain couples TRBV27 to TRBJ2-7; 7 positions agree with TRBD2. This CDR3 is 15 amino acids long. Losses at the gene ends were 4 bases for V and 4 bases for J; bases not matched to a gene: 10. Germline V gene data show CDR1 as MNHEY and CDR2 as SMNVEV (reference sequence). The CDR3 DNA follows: TGTGCCAGCAGTTATTTCAGCGGGGAGGGGTACGAGCAGTACTTC. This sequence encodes CASSYFSGEGYEQYF.